The rows below give T cell receptor beta chains drawn from one sample of a study of shared clonotypes between healthy human individuals. The table came from immunoSEQ multiplex PCR; TCRdb's copy has only in-frame clones and leaves some out. There are 2 million to 2.5 million clones in the sample; 92% occur only once, and approximately 0.39% lies in the top ten. Specimen: naive CD4+ T cells from PBMCs. These receptor sequences come from a man between 18 and 35 years old in good health. Some clones in this sample may be carry-over from other donors' samples. Both conserved end residues are part of each CDR3. The D gene is left open where the match is weak. Size tells how often a clone was seen (once, few, many) or the class of an expanded clone, and some rows leave it out.

J gene,V gene,D gene,clone size,CDR3 protein,CDR3 DNA
TRBJ2-3,TRBV19,TRBD2,-,CASIMTSGSSTDTQYF,TGTGCCAGTATAATGACTAGCGGGTCTAGCACAGATACGCAGTATTTT
TRBJ2-1,TRBV19,-,-,CASRETGPWNEQFF,TGTGCCAGTAGGGAAACAGGTCCGTGGAATGAGCAGTTCTTC
TRBJ2-1,TRBV7-2,-,-,CASSSPTRRNEQFF,TGTGCCAGCAGCTCACCAACCAGGAGAAATGAGCAGTTCTTC
TRBJ2-5,TRBV11-2,TRBD1,-,CASSRTGGQETQYF,TGTGCCAGCAGCCGTACAGGGGGCCAAGAGACCCAGTACTTC
TRBJ1-3,TRBV6-6,-,-,CASSFPGNTIYF,TGTGCCAGCAGTTTCCCTGGAAACACCATATATTTT
TRBJ1-1,TRBV28,-,-,CASSLIAGNTEAFF,TGTGCCAGCAGTTTAATCGCGGGAAACACTGAAGCTTTCTTT
TRBJ2-3,TRBV19,-,once,CASRLTDTQYF,TGTGCCAGTAGGCTAACAGATACGCAGTATTTT
TRBJ2-3,TRBV18,-,-,CASSRGLPPDTQYF,TGTGCCAGCTCACGGGGCCTCCCCCCAGATACGCAGTATTTT
TRBJ2-1,TRBV14,-,-,CASSGDIRFNEQFF,TGTGCCAGCAGCGGGGACATCCGGTTCAATGAGCAGTTCTTC
TRBJ2-4,TRBV5-6,TRBD1,once,CASSSRDSSTKNIQYF,TGTGCCAGCAGCTCCCGGGACAGCTCGACCAAAAACATTCAGTACTTC
TRBJ2-4,TRBV5-1,TRBD2,-,CASSPRLAFRRGAKNIQYF,TGCGCCAGCAGCCCCCGACTAGCGTTCAGGAGGGGGGCCAAAAACATTCAGTACTTC
TRBJ1-1,TRBV9,-,-,CASSVVSFDTEAFF,TGTGCCAGCAGCGTAGTCAGTTTTGACACTGAAGCTTTCTTT
TRBJ1-1,TRBV28,-,-,CASSKTDPINTEAFF,TGTGCCAGCAGCAAGACAGACCCTATCAACACTGAAGCTTTCTTT
TRBJ1-1,TRBV5-6,TRBD1,-,CASSAITRQGGEAFF,TGTGCCAGCAGCGCTATCACAAGACAGGGAGGTGAAGCTTTCTTT
TRBJ1-1,TRBV11-2,-,-,CASSLDTGGRTEAFF,TGTGCCAGCAGCTTAGATACGGGGGGGCGGACTGAAGCTTTCTTT
TRBJ1-2,TRBV6-6,-,-,CASSYSSLSGYTF,TGTGCCAGCAGTTACTCGAGCCTTTCAGGCTACACCTTC
TRBJ2-7,TRBV6-6,TRBD2,-,CASTFSGALSYEQYF,TGTGCCAGCACTTTTAGCGGGGCCCTCTCCTACGAGCAGTACTTC
TRBJ2-3,TRBV7-9,-,-,CASSLGSGVGDTQYF,TGTGCCAGCAGCTTAGGATCGGGAGTGGGGGATACGCAGTATTTT
TRBJ2-2,TRBV30,TRBD2,-,CAPIKILLAGGHTGELFF,TGTGCCCCGATAAAAATCCTTCTAGCGGGAGGTCACACCGGGGAGCTGTTTTTT
TRBJ2-1,TRBV18,TRBD2,-,CASSPYLAGTNNEQFF,TGTGCCAGCTCACCCTACCTAGCGGGAACGAACAATGAGCAGTTCTTC
TRBJ2-5,TRBV21-1,-,-,CASSKVGEWGETQYF,TGTGCCAGCAGCAAAGTTGGCGAGTGGGGAGAGACCCAGTACTTC
TRBJ2-7,TRBV5-1,-,-,CASSILERSSYEQYF,TGCGCCAGCAGCATACTAGAAAGAAGCTCCTACGAGCAGTACTTC
TRBJ2-2,TRBV30,-,-,CAWSPWDRRGELFF,TGTGCCTGGAGCCCGTGGGACCGCCGAGGGGAGCTGTTTTTT
TRBJ1-1,TRBV6-6,-,-,CASSYPGLSTEAFF,TGTGCCAGCAGTTACCCAGGGCTGAGCACTGAAGCTTTCTTT
TRBJ1-6,TRBV9,-,-,CASSVVDNPPLHF,TGTGCCAGCAGCGTAGTGGACAACCCACCCCTCCACTTT
TRBJ2-5,TRBV19,-,-,CASRAAGRAWETQYF,TGTGCCAGTAGAGCGGCAGGGCGGGCATGGGAGACCCAGTACTTC
TRBJ2-5,TRBV28,TRBD1,-,CASSSGQGAQYF,TGTGCCAGCAGTTCCGGACAGGGGGCCCAGTACTTC
TRBJ2-7,TRBV19,-,-,CASSIAGIHEQYF,TGTGCCAGTAGTATCGCCGGGATCCACGAGCAGTACTTC
TRBJ1-3,TRBV4-2,-,-,CASSLVPGREIENTIYF,TGTGCCAGCAGCTTGGTCCCCGGGAGGGAGATCGAAAACACCATATATTTT
TRBJ2-7,TRBV2,-,-,CASSPNGFYEQYF,TGTGCCAGCAGTCCGAACGGTTTCTACGAGCAGTACTTC
TRBJ1-3,TRBV18,-,-,CASSPPPGNTIYF,TGTGCCAGCTCACCACCGCCCGGAAACACCATATATTTT
TRBJ2-1,TRBV29-1,-,-,CSVGQVVRNEQFF,TGCAGCGTTGGACAGGTCGTCAGGAATGAGCAGTTCTTC
TRBJ2-7,TRBV30,-,-,CAWAPGRYEQYF,TGTGCCTGGGCCCCGGGACGTTACGAGCAGTACTTC
TRBJ1-1,TRBV7-9,-,-,CASSLDRDTEAFF,TGTGCCAGCAGCTTAGACAGAGACACTGAAGCTTTCTTT
TRBJ2-2,TRBV4-1,-,-,CASSQYSPAQGAGELFF,TGCGCCAGCAGCCAATACAGCCCGGCCCAAGGGGCCGGGGAGCTGTTTTTT
TRBJ2-1,TRBV6-1,-,-,CASSELLTSTSSNEQFF,TGTGCCAGCAGTGAACTCCTAACTAGTACGTCGTCCAATGAGCAGTTCTTC
TRBJ1-1,TRBV5-8,TRBD1,-,CASSTKTGGGTEAFF,TGTGCCAGCAGCACAAAGACAGGGGGAGGAACTGAAGCTTTCTTT
TRBJ2-7,TRBV7-3,-,-,CASSLSWDSVNEQYF,TGTGCCAGCAGCTTATCATGGGACTCGGTAAACGAGCAGTACTTC
TRBJ1-1,TRBV5-4,-,-,CASSLGGRGDTEAFF,TGTGCCAGCAGCTTGGGGGGCCGCGGGGACACTGAAGCTTTCTTT
TRBJ1-4,TRBV27,-,-,CASSLRDYEKLFF,TGTGCCAGCAGTTTAAGGGACTATGAAAAACTGTTTTTT
TRBJ2-5,TRBV7-3,TRBD2,-,CASSWGGSGTQYF,TGTGCCAGCAGCTGGGGGGGTTCTGGGACCCAGTACTTC
TRBJ2-3,TRBV5-8,TRBD1,-,CASSLIVTGVSTDTQYF,TGTGCCAGCAGCTTGATCGTGACAGGGGTTAGCACAGATACGCAGTATTTT
TRBJ2-1,TRBV5-1,-,-,CASSGTAYNEQFF,TGCGCCAGCAGCGGGACTGCCTACAATGAGCAGTTCTTC
TRBJ1-3,TRBV10-3,-,-,CAISESDGSGNTIYF,TGTGCCATCAGTGAGTCGGACGGCTCTGGAAACACCATATATTTT
TRBJ1-1,TRBV7-3,-,few,CASSLQENTEAFF,TGTGCCAGCAGCCTACAGGAAAACACTGAAGCTTTCTTT
TRBJ1-2,TRBV7-2,-,-,CASSLVRARGYTF,TGTGCCAGCAGCTTAGTACGGGCGCGGGGCTACACCTTC
TRBJ2-3,TRBV7-9,TRBD2,-,CASSRSGRGTTDTQYF,TGTGCCAGCAGCCGGTCGGGGAGGGGCACCACAGATACGCAGTATTTT
TRBJ2-7,TRBV2,-,-,CASSVNRAVSEQYF,TGTGCCAGCAGTGTTAACAGGGCTGTCTCCGAGCAGTACTTC
TRBJ2-3,TRBV5-1,-,-,CASSWGGATDTQYF,TGCGCCAGCAGCTGGGGCGGGGCCACAGATACGCAGTATTTT
TRBJ1-2,TRBV5-1,-,-,CASSLALGGDYGYTF,TGCGCCAGCAGCTTGGCCCTTGGGGGCGACTATGGCTACACCTTC
TRBJ2-5,TRBV14,-,-,CASSQGRGGETQYF,TGTGCCAGCAGCCAAGGCAGGGGAGGGGAGACCCAGTACTTC
TRBJ2-3,TRBV9,-,-,CASSLGVQNTQYF,TGTGCCAGCAGCTTGGGGGTGCAGAATACGCAGTATTTT
TRBJ2-7,TRBV11-2,-,-,CASSLDPQGRKQYF,TGTGCCAGCAGCTTAGATCCCCAGGGAAGAAAGCAGTACTTC
TRBJ2-2,TRBV4-2,-,-,CASSPLVLPGVSTGELFF,TGTGCCAGCAGCCCACTTGTCCTCCCAGGGGTTTCCACCGGGGAGCTGTTTTTT
TRBJ2-3,TRBV19,TRBD2,-,CASSPTRGDTQYF,TGTGCCAGTAGCCCAACGCGGGGGGATACGCAGTATTTT
TRBJ1-6,TRBV4-3,-,-,CASSQRADSPLHF,TGCGCCAGCAGCCAGCGGGCGGATTCGCCCCTCCACTTT
TRBJ2-1,TRBV9,-,-,CASSAVAPEQFF,TGTGCCAGCAGCGCGGTAGCGCCTGAGCAGTTCTTC